This T cell receptor (beta chain) is drawn from a study of early T cells in non-severe SARS-CoV-2 infection. The overall study: Chains from this unsorted whole-blood bulk RNA could not be paired.

Individually, cDNA molecules had unique molecular identifiers attached to them. TCRdb reanalysed the 5' RACE reads using MiXCR and keeps one entry per CDR3 protein. The sample lists tens of thousands of distinct CDR3 sequences, 15% seen once, with 5.5% to 7% in the top ten. J lost 4 bases, V lost 6 bases, and 9 bases had no gene match. CDR3 size: 14 residues. Per germline, CDR1 DFQATT and CDR2 SNEGSKA (reference sequence). Study observations and caveats: Reliance on VDJdb matching favored anti-spike CD8 responses; private and CD4 specificities were missed.

This clonotype has just a few counts. Its specificity is unknown. This sequence was found in an adult who was a healthcare worker with PCR-confirmed SARS-CoV-2 infection or an uninfected control (not recorded which). Sequenced: whole blood. The chain is built from TRBV20-1 and TRBJ2-7, with 10 bases aligning to TRBD2. The DNA for the CDR3 is TGCAGTGCCCCTGCTAGCGGGAGAAAATACGAGCAGTACTTC. Amino acid sequence: CSAPASGRKYEQYF.